Described below is a single T cell receptor beta chain sequence and its context. Per sample, no less than 5 micrograms of total RNA were extracted. These data originate in a study of blood T cells in healthy people across ages. A sample-barcoded 5' primer and a J-beta primer mix were used in a second PCR of roughly 6 to 11 cycles. Samples each returned at least 2.5 million CDR3-containing paired-end reads. TCRdb analysed the 5' RACE reads with MiXCR anew, one entry per CDR3 protein. The sample lists some 800,000 distinct CDR3 sequences; 20% to 25% were seen once. With 0 bases removed from V and 5 bases from J, the gap between germline ends came to 14 bases. Germline loops: CDR1 SGHRS, CDR2 YFSETQ. The CDR3 runs to 15 residues. These sequences were also reported in another study, on T cells of mothers and their children. This second report adds: Each 15 ul cDNA reaction used roughly 1.5 ug RNA; all RNA was used. Related and unrelated pairs show TCR recombination output that thymic selection shapes similarly.

V and J are TRBV5-1 and TRBJ2-5; D tentatively reads TRBD1 or TRBD2 (5 bases each). This TCR came from a boy between 5 and 17 years old in good health. Sequenced: blood. CDR3 sequence reads: CASSLAVRESETQYF. CDR3 nucleotide sequence: TGCGCCAGCAGCTTGGCCGTCAGGGAGTCGGAGACCCAGTACTTC.